Shown below are 13 T cell receptor beta chains from a single sample sequenced in a study of blood T cell repertoires in COVID-19. Clones were sequenced by immunoSEQ multiplex PCR, and TCRdb holds only the in-frame ones, with some missing. Of under 90,000 clones listed, roughly 84% were seen once; the top ten hold around 2.8%. The sequenced material came from peripheral blood. Receptor source: a man in his 70s with active or convalescent COVID-19.

The chain uses TRBV19 and TRBJ2-7; 10 nucleotides agree with TRBD2. Trimming took 4 bases from V and 4 from J; bases not matched to a gene: 13. The CDR3 has 17 amino acids. In germline, CDR1 is LNHDA, CDR2 SQIVND (reference sequence). CDR3 region: CASSTTLLAGVGYEQYF. Written as DNA, the CDR3 is TGTGCCAGTAGTACAACCCTTCTAGCGGGAGTCGGGTACGAGCAGTACTTC.

V usage is TRBV30 and J usage is TRBJ1-4; TRBD1 matches 7 bases. V lost 3 bases to trimming and J lost 7 bases; unmatched junction nucleotides: 14. This CDR3 is 16 amino acids long. From germline, CDR1 is GTSNPN and CDR2 SVGIG (reference sequence). CDR3 in DNA: TGTGCCTGGAGCGAAGGGGACAGCCCCAGGGGTGAAAAACTGTTTTTT. Translating gives CAWSEGDSPRGEKLFF.

The chain recombines TRBV27 with TRBJ2-2; 10 bases align to TRBD1. J was trimmed by 5 bases and V by 5 bases; bases with no gene match: 8. Germline V lookup: CDR1 MNHEY, CDR2 SMNVEV (reference sequence). This CDR3 has 16 amino acids. CDR3 bases: TGTGCCAGCAGTCCCCGACAGGGGGCGCCTACCGGGGAGCTGTTTTTT. Residues: CASSPRQGAPTGELFF.

DNA for the CDR3: TGTGCCTGGGAACTAGCGGGAGGGCCGCGAGAGACCCAGTACTTC. Amino acids: CAWELAGGPRETQYF. The rearrangement uses TRBV30 and TRBJ2-5; 13 bases match TRBD2. V was pared by 5 bases and J by 4 bases, with 7 bases of the junction left unmatched. The CDR3 totals 15 residues. Germline V gene sequence: CDR1 GTSNPN, CDR2 SVGIG (reference sequence).

This clone was detected only once. The chain couples TRBV3-1 (or the pseudogene TRBV3-2) to TRBJ2-3, with TRBD2 matching over 14 bases. The CDR3 runs to 16 residues. From germline, CDR1 is LGHDT and CDR2 YNNKEL (reference sequence). V shed 4 bases, J shed 1 base, and the junction held 1 base outside the gene matches. The CDR3 sequence is CASSRTSGGRTDTQYF. In nucleotides, the CDR3 is TGTGCCAGCAGCCGGACTAGCGGGGGGCGCACAGATACGCAGTATTTT.

V usage is TRBV19 and J usage is TRBJ2-2, with 9 bases matching TRBD1. V lost 7 bases and J lost 3; bases outside the gene matches: 3. Germline-derived CDR1 and CDR2 are LNHDA and SQIVND (reference sequence). The CDR3 spans 14 residues. The CDR3 here is CASTGTGYTGELFF. CDR3 in DNA: TGTGCCAGTACCGGGACAGGGTACACCGGGGAGCTGTTTTTT.

The chain is built from TRBV6-5 and TRBJ2-4; 8 nucleotides line up with TRBD2. This CDR3 region has 13 residues. Per the germline V gene, CDR1 is MNHEY and CDR2 is SVGAGI. V lost 6 bases to trimming and J lost 7 bases; unmatched junction nucleotides: 5. This CDR3 reads CASRTGLANIQYF. CDR3 DNA: TGTGCCAGCAGAACCGGACTAGCCAACATTCAGTACTTC.

The V gene is TRBV18, the J gene TRBJ2-2; possible D gene TRBD1, 6 bases. The CDR3 consists of 16 residues. Trimming shortened V by 6 bases and J by 1 base, and 15 bases separated the two germline ends. The germline CDR1 and CDR2 sequences are KGHSH and LQKENI. The CDR3 DNA sequence: TGTGCCAGCTCTTCAGGGGTCAACCAGAACACCGGGGAGCTGTTTTTT. Its protein product is CASSSGVNQNTGELFF.

Turning to this clone: A junction end diverges from the germline sequence, so it may reflect a read error. The chain combines TRBV20-1 with TRBJ2-7; possibly TRBD1 for D (6 bases). Germline loops: CDR1 DFQATT, CDR2 SNEGSKA (reference sequence). CDR3 size: 11 residues. CDR3 amino acids: CSAKKGDEQYF. Written as DNA, the CDR3 is TGCAGCGCTAAGAAGGGGGACGAGCAGTACTTC.

The table lists this clone with a few counts. This sequence joins TRBV2 and TRBJ1-5; the match to TRBD1 covers 10 bases. V gave up 4 bases and J gave up 7 bases; unmatched junction bases: 10. Germline-derived CDR1 and CDR2 are SNHLY and FYNNEI. This CDR3 has 16 residues. CDR3 DNA: TGTGCCAGCAGTGCGGTCCGGACAGGGGGTGGGCAGCCCCAGCATTTT. This encodes CASSAVRTGGGQPQHF.

CDR3 region: CAWSVGQGEQPQHF. DNA of the CDR3: TGTGCCTGGAGTGTAGGACAGGGGGAGCAGCCCCAGCATTTT. The chain is built from TRBV30 and TRBJ1-5; 10 positions agree with TRBD1. This CDR3 region has 14 residues. With 0 bases clipped from V and 7 bases from J, the junction kept 3 bases outside the gene matches. Germline CDR1 is GTSNPN and CDR2 is SVGIG (reference sequence). Drawing the rest from reference TRBV30 and TRBJ1-5, the complete variable domain is SQTIHQWPATLVQPVGSPLSLECTVEGTSNPNLYWYRQAAGRGLQLLFYSVGIGQISSEVPQNLSASRPQDRQFILSSKKLLLSDSGFYLCAWSVGQGEQPQHFGDGTRLSIL.

V and J are TRBV20-1 and TRBJ2-5, with D uncertain. Trimming took off 5 bases at V and 3 bases at J, with 7 bases between the two ends. The germline V gene encodes CDR1 DFQATT and CDR2 SNEGSKA (reference sequence). This CDR3 has 11 amino acids. CDR3 DNA: TGCAGTGCTTCGAACAAAGAGACCCAGTACTTC. It translates to CSASNKETQYF.

This sequence joins TRBV7-6 and TRBJ2-2, with 12 nucleotides matching TRBD1. From germline, CDR1 is SGHVS and CDR2 FNYEAQ. Losses at the gene ends were 5 bases for V and 7 bases for J; bases not matched to a gene: 14. This CDR3 is built from 18 residues. This CDR3 reads CASSPIGGQGARVGELFF. CDR3 nucleotides: TGTGCCAGCAGCCCCATAGGGGGACAGGGGGCGCGAGTCGGGGAGCTGTTTTTT.